Presented here are 12 T cell receptor beta chains from one specimen sequenced in a study of T cells in Graves' hyperthyroidism and ophthalmopathy. Template material for amplifying TCR beta CDR3 regions consisted of RNA transcripts. First-round RT-PCR targeting the TCR CDR3 was performed with the HTBI primer set. TCRdb re-called the multiplex PCR reads through MiXCR, storing one row per CDR3 protein. The sample lists hundreds of thousands of distinct CDR3 sequences, less than 25% seen once, with roughly 30% in the top ten. Sequencing used blood. These receptors originate from a man aged 25-45 years with Graves' ophthalmopathy.

The V and J genes are TRBV19 and TRBJ1-1; no reliable D call. The CDR3 is made up of 17 amino acids. The germline gives CDR1 LNHDA, CDR2 SQIVND (reference sequence). Trimming shortened V by 0 bases and J by 7 bases, and 21 bases separated the two germline ends. DNA of the CDR3: TGTGCCAGTAGTATAGAAGACGTCCGGGCAGATCAAGGTGAAGCTTTCTTT. It specifies CASSIEDVRADQGEAFF.

The rearrangement uses TRBV7-8 and TRBJ2-1, with 12 bases fitting TRBD2. CDR1 is SGHVS, CDR2 FQNEAQ, per germline. This CDR3 contains 16 residues. The ends lost 1 base at V and 3 bases at J; junction bases unmatched: 1. The CDR3 spells CASSLEGLAGYNEQFF. The DNA of the CDR3 is TGTGCCAGCAGCTTAGAGGGACTAGCGGGCTACAATGAGCAGTTCTTC.

This chain joins TRBV20-1 and TRBJ1-4; D may be TRBD1 (5 bases). The length of the CDR3 is 15 residues. CDR1 DFQATT and CDR2 SNEGSKA come from the germline V gene (reference sequence). Trimming took off 6 bases at V and 0 bases at J, with 14 bases between the two ends. Written as DNA, the CDR3 is TGCAGTGCGAGAAGTGACAGCCCAACTAATGAAAAACTGTTTTTT. Its translation: CSARSDSPTNEKLFF.

This chain connects TRBV20-1 to TRBJ2-7; 8 bases fit TRBD2. Germline assignment: CDR1 DFQATT and CDR2 SNEGSKA (reference sequence). The CDR3 covers 15 residues. The V segment lost 1 base and the J segment 3 bases; nucleotides outside the gene matches: 8. In nucleotides, the CDR3 is TGCAGTGCTAGAGTTGCGGGAGGCACAAACTACGAGCAGTACTTC. Translating gives CSARVAGGTNYEQYF.

A remark on this clonotype: One end of the junction is discordant with germline, which a read error may explain. The chain employs TRBV19 and TRBJ2-1; 11 bases agree with TRBD2. The CDR3 sequence is 18 residues long. Germline V gene data show CDR1 as LNHDA and CDR2 as SQIVND (reference sequence). The CDR3 spells CASSTWIAGGVSHNEQFF. The CDR3 DNA reads as TGTGCCAGTAGTACGTGGATAGCGGGAGGGGTCTCCCACAATGAGCAGTTCTTC.

This clonotype was detected ten times or more. The J gene is TRBJ2-7, the V gene TRBV11-2, with D perhaps matching TRBD2 (6 bases). The germline CDR1 and CDR2 sequences are SGHAT and FQNNGV. The V and J ends lost 5 bases and 2 bases respectively, with 16 bases between them. CDR3 length: 15 residues. This CDR3 is CASSPRGLPAYEQYF. The CDR3 region has the DNA TGTGCCAGCAGCCCTCGGGGACTTCCTGCCTACGAGCAGTACTTC.

This clonotype was observed many times. The chain combines TRBV28 with TRBJ2-1; possible D gene TRBD2, 5 bases. Germline loops: CDR1 MDHEN, CDR2 SYDVKM. The CDR3 consists of 12 residues. The V gene lost 2 bases and the J gene lost 8 bases, with 7 bases spanning the gap. The CDR3, as DNA: TGTGCCAGCAGTTTAATCGGGGATGAGCAGTTCTTC. Translated: CASSLIGDEQFF.

This rearrangement joins TRBV11-2 to TRBJ2-3; a possible D gene is TRBD2 (6 bases). V was clipped by 5 bases and J by 4 bases, with 16 bases between them. The length of the CDR3 is 15 residues. Germline V gene data show CDR1 as SGHAT and CDR2 as FQNNGV. CDR3 nucleotide sequence: TGTGCCAGCAGCCGGGGGTCTGGGGGACCAGATACGCAGTATTTT. Translated, it gives CASSRGSGGPDTQYF. Full variable domain (rest looked up from reference TRBV11-2 and TRBJ2-3): EAGVAQSPRYKIIEKRQSVAFWCNPISGHATLYWYQQILGQGPKLLIQFQNNGVVDDSQLPKDRFSAERLKGVDSTLKIQPAKLEDSAVYLCASSRGSGGPDTQYFGPGTRLTVL.

The chain is built from TRBV28 and TRBJ2-4; 10 bases fit TRBD1. The CDR3 has 16 residues. V shed 5 bases and J 6 bases; nucleotides not matched to a gene: 10. CDR1 and CDR2 (germline): MDHEN, SYDVKM. In DNA, the CDR3 is TGTGCCAGCAGTCCCGGGACAGGGGTACTTGGAAACATTCAGTACTTC. Protein: CASSPGTGVLGNIQYF.

With respect to this clonotype: One base away lies a much larger clone, so this may be a sequencing read error. The V call is TRBV28, the J call TRBJ2-7, with 9 bases identical to TRBD1. The germline gives CDR1 MDHEN, CDR2 SYDVKM. This CDR3 has 14 amino acids. CDR3 amino acids: CTSVSRDRVSEQYF. The CDR3 nucleotides are TGTACCAGCGTCTCCCGGGACAGGGTGAGCGAGCAGTACTTC.

This clonotype was recorded many times. CDR3 protein: CASSHKTVQETQYF. The DNA for the CDR3 is TGTGCCAGCAGCCACAAGACGGTGCAAGAGACCCAGTACTTC. The chain joins TRBV3-1 to TRBJ2-5; D unresolved. The CDR3 has 14 residues. V gave up 3 bases and J gave up 2 bases, with 10 bases separating them. Germline V CDR1 and CDR2: LGHDT, YNNKEL (reference sequence).

The genes are TRBV7-2 and TRBJ1-5; TRBD1 aligns across 8 bases. Per germline, CDR1 SGHTA and CDR2 FQGNSA. This CDR3 is 15 amino acids long. With V trimmed by 3 bases and J by 5 bases, 6 bases remained unmatched. CDR3 in DNA: TGTGCCAGCAGCTTCAGGACAGGGAACGATCAGCCCCAGCATTTT. Its translation is CASSFRTGNDQPQHF.